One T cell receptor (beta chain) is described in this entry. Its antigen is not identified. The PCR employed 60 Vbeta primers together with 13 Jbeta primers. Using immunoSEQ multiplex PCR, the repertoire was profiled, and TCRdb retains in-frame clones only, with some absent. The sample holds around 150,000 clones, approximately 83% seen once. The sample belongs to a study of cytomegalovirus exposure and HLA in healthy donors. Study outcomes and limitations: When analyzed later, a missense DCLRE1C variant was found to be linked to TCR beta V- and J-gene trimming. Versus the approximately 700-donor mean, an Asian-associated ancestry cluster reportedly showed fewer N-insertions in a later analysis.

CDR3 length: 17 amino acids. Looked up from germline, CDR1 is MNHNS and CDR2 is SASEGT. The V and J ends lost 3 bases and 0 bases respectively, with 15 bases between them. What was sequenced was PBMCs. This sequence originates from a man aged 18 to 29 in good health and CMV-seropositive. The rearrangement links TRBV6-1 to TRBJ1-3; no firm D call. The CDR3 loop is CASSDLGRADSGNTIYF. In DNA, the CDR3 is TGTGCCAGCAGTGACCTAGGCCGCGCGGACTCTGGAAACACCATATATTTT.